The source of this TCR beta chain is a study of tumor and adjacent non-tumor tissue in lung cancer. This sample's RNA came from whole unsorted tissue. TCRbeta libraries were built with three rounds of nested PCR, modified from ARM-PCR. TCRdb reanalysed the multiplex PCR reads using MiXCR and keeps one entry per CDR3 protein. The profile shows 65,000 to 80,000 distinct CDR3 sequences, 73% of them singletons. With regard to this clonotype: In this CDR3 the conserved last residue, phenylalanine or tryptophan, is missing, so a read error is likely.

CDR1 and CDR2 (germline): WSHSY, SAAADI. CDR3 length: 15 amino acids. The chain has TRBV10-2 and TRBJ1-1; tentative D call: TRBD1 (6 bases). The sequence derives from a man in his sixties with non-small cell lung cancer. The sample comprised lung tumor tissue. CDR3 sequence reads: CAISEWGAGNTEAFY. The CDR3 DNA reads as TGCGCCATCAGTGAGTGGGGGGCGGGGAACACTGAAGCTTTCTAT.